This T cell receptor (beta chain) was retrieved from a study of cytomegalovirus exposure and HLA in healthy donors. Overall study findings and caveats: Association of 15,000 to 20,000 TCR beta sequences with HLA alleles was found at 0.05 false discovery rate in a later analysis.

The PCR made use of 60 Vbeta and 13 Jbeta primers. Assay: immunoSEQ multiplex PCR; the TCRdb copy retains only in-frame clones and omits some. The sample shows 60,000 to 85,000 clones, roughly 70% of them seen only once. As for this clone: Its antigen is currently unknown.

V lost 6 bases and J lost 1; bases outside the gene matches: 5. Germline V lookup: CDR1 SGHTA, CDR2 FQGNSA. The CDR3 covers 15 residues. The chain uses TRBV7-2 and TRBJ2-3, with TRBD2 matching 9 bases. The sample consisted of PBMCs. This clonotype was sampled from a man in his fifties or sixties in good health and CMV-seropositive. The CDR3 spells CASSSSGDGTDTQYF. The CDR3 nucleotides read TGTGCCAGCAGTTCTAGCGGGGACGGCACAGATACGCAGTATTTT. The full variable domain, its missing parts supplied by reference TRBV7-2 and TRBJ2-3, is GAGVSQSPSNKVTEKGKDVELRCDPISGHTALYWYRQSLGQGLEFLIYFQGNSAPDKSGLPSDRFSAERTGGSVSTLTIQRTQQEDSAVYLCASSSSGDGTDTQYFGPGTRLTVL.